Each of the 15 T cell receptor beta chains below was sequenced from the same sample in a study of metastatic and nonmetastatic thyroid tumors. Via MiXCR, TCRdb re-called the PCR reads. The sample lists roughly 14,000 clones, approximately 30% seen once, with roughly 19% in the top ten. Each patient came to thyroid surgery without any prior treatment (of any kind). Source material: tumor tissue. These receptors were collected from a female donor with papillary thyroid cancer or a benign thyroid nodule (not recorded which). Some clones in this sample may be carry-over from other donors' samples.

The chain couples TRBV6-5 to TRBJ1-3; the D is unclear. Trimming took 0 bases from V and 2 from J, leaving 5 bases between them. This CDR3 is 14 amino acids long. CDR1 and CDR2 from the germline V gene are MNHEY and SVGAGI. CDR3 DNA: TGTGCCAGCAGTTACTCAGGGACTGGAAACACCATATATTTT. Protein sequence: CASSYSGTGNTIYF.

V is TRBV19 and J is TRBJ1-2; D gene uncertain. Trimming stripped 8 bases from V and 3 bases from J, with 19 bases between. The length of the CDR3 is 15 residues. Germline V CDR1 and CDR2: LNHDA, SQIVND (reference sequence). CDR3 residues: CASAWTLGGDYGYTF. In nucleotides, the CDR3 is TGTGCCAGTGCCTGGACCTTAGGCGGGGACTATGGCTACACCTTC.

This rearrangement joins TRBV3-1 to TRBJ1-1; D call uncertain. CDR3 length equals 15 residues. Trimming cost V 4 bases and J 2 bases, with 14 bases left between them. Germline V gene sequence: CDR1 LGHDT, CDR2 YNNKEL (reference sequence). CDR3 sequence (DNA): TGTGCCAGCAGCCCCTACCGCGGAGTAAACACTGAAGCTTTCTTT. Translating gives CASSPYRGVNTEAFF.

A few counts support this clone. The chain employs TRBV12-3 or TRBV12-4 and TRBJ2-5, with D unresolved. This CDR3 is 13 amino acids long. Trimming pared 5 bases from V and 5 bases from J, leaving 12 bases between. CDR3 DNA: TGTGCCAGCAGTCTCGCACAATTCGAGACCCAGTACTTC. Encoded protein: CASSLAQFETQYF.

This clone has just a few counts. CDR3 bases: TGTGCCACCAGTGATGCGGGACTAGCGGGAGTTCGCGAGCAGTTCTTC. This gives the protein CATSDAGLAGVREQFF. V is TRBV24-1 and J is TRBJ2-1; 14 bases fit TRBD2. The CDR3 is 16 amino acids. Per germline, CDR1 KGHDR and CDR2 SFDVKD. The V gene end was trimmed by 3 bases and the J gene end by 10 bases; junction bases not matched to a gene: 7.

Ten or more counts support this clone. The chain carries TRBV30 and TRBJ1-2; 7 bases line up with TRBD1. CDR3 size: 15 residues. Trimming took 5 bases from V and 8 from J; bases not matched to a gene: 17. Germline V gives CDR1 GTSNPN, CDR2 SVGIG (reference sequence). This CDR3 reads CAWRPTGQRGGGYTF. As DNA, the CDR3 is TGTGCCTGGCGCCCGACAGGGCAGCGAGGGGGGGGCTACACCTTC.

Only a few counts were recorded for this clone. The chain joins TRBV28 to TRBJ1-2; weak D call: TRBD1 (5 bases). Germline values: CDR1 MDHEN, CDR2 SYDVKM. V was shortened by 6 bases and J by 4 bases, with 12 bases between the two germline ends. This CDR3 comprises 13 residues. The chain's CDR3 is CASSWGGAYGYTF. CDR3 nucleotides: TGTGCCAGCAGCTGGGGCGGCGCCTATGGCTACACCTTC.

In this sample, this clone is medium-sized. This CDR3 is also generated by other DNA sequences in the sample. The V gene is TRBV20-1, the J gene TRBJ2-5; D not resolved. CDR1 DFQATT and CDR2 SNEGSKA come from the germline V gene (reference sequence). The V gene lost 3 bases and the J gene lost 4 bases, with 12 bases spanning the gap. The CDR3 has 13 residues. CDR3 region: CSARSPGRETQYF. The CDR3 DNA reads as TGCAGTGCTAGGAGCCCCGGACGAGAGACCCAGTACTTC.

In this sample, this clone is medium-sized. The V gene is TRBV20-1, the J gene TRBJ2-7; D unclear. V was shortened by 0 bases and J by 1 base, with 22 bases between the two germline ends. The CDR3 extends over 18 amino acids. Per germline, CDR1 DFQATT and CDR2 SNEGSKA (reference sequence). The CDR3 protein is CSARDGDLSHRLSYEQYF. Here the CDR3 DNA reads TGCAGTGCTAGAGATGGTGATTTGTCACACCGTCTTTCCTACGAGCAGTACTTC.

This clone has a handful of counts. The chain employs TRBV12-3 or TRBV12-4 and TRBJ2-4; perhaps D is TRBD1 or TRBD2 (5 bases each). The CDR3 has 13 residues. The ends were cut back, 8 bases at V and 5 bases at J, with 13 bases in the middle. CDR3 sequence: CASQPGPQNIQYF. Written as DNA, the CDR3 is TGTGCCAGCCAACCGGGACCGCAAAACATTCAGTACTTC.

This CDR3 is CSATVGTRGTEAFF. The DNA for the CDR3 is TGCAGTGCTACAGTCGGGACAAGGGGGACTGAAGCTTTCTTT. The chain has TRBV20-1 and TRBJ1-1, with D tentatively TRBD1 (6 bases). The length of the CDR3 is 14 residues. The germline CDR1 and CDR2 sequences are DFQATT and SNEGSKA (reference sequence). V was clipped by 4 bases and J by 5 bases, with 17 bases between them.

This clone has ten or more counts. The rearrangement uses TRBV19 and TRBJ2-1; D gene uncertain. The CDR3 is 13 amino acids. CDR1 and CDR2 (germline): LNHDA, SQIVND (reference sequence). The germline V and J ends were trimmed by 6 bases and 4 bases, with 10 bases remaining between them. The CDR3: CASRPPRYNEQFF. CDR3 bases: TGTGCCAGTAGGCCGCCCCGATACAATGAGCAGTTCTTC.

This chain uses TRBV9 with TRBJ2-1; 12 bases are a match to TRBD2. The CDR3 loop spans 19 amino acids. Germline assignment: CDR1 SGDLS and CDR2 YYNGEE. V lost 0 bases, J lost 2 bases, and 9 bases stayed unmatched. This CDR3 is CASSVGWGASGRAYNEQFF. The CDR3 DNA reads TGTGCCAGCAGCGTAGGATGGGGGGCTAGCGGGAGGGCCTACAATGAGCAGTTCTTC.

At least ten counts were recorded for this clone. Relative to the germline gene, one junction end is altered; a read error may explain this. The chain uses TRBV20-1 and TRBJ1-2; no clear D. The germline gives CDR1 DFQATT, CDR2 SNEGSKA (reference sequence). The CDR3 totals 13 residues. CDR3 in amino acids: CSARDPSSYGHTF. CDR3 DNA: TGCAGTGCTAGAGATCCAAGTTCCTATGGCCACACCTTC.

The rearrangement joins TRBV19 to TRBJ2-2; 8 nucleotides agree with TRBD2. The junction had 8 bases not matched to a gene; V was cut back by 4 bases and J by 4 bases. Germline CDR1 LNHDA, CDR2 SQIVND (reference sequence). CDR3 size: 16 residues. CDR3 residues: CASSNRAGVITGELFF. Written as DNA, the CDR3 is TGTGCCAGTAGTAACAGAGCGGGAGTAATCACCGGGGAGCTGTTTTTT.